This T cell receptor beta chain was retrieved from a study of regulatory T cells in long-lasting Graves disease. Study results and limitations: Persistent Graves' patients showed less TCR diversity than newly diagnosed ones. With under 3,500 shared public clonotypes, persistent patients exceeded new patients, who shared 950 to 1,000.

Germline lookup yields CDR1 LGHNT and CDR2 FRNRAP. V shed 1 base and J shed 5 bases, with 11 bases lying between them. The CDR3 sequence is 14 residues long. This clonotype was picked up a small number of times. Its antigen is unknown. Building the TCR beta libraries relied on iRepertoire HTBI primers, and CDR3 regions underwent Arm-PCR. Via MiXCR, TCRdb re-called the multiplex PCR reads, giving one row per CDR3 protein. The sample contains about 310,000 distinct CDR3 sequences, 15% to 20% of which appear only once. Stated time point: newly diagnosed GD, antithyroid drugs for less than 3 months. Isolated PBMC RNA provided the starting material for the TCR library. In this cohort, patients came from an endocrinology department located in Xi'an, China.

The V call is TRBV12-5, the J call TRBJ1-1; D gene uncertain. This sequence originates from a female donor with Graves disease. Sequencing used peripheral blood mononuclear cells (PBMCs), obtained at new diagnosis, from a patient treated with antithyroid drugs. The CDR3 is CASGLGVEGTEAFF. The CDR3 DNA is TGTGCTAGTGGTTTGGGAGTTGAGGGTACTGAAGCTTTCTTT.